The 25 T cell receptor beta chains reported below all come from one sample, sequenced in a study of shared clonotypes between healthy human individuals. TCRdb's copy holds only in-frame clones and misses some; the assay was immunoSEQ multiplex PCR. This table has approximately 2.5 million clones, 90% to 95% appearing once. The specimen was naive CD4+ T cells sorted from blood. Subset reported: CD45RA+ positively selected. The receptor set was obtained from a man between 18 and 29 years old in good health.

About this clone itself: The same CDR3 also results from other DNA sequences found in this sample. The CDR3 DNA is TGTGCCAGCAGGACGAGCACAGATACGCAGTATTTT. Protein product: CASRTSTDTQYF. J is TRBJ2-3 and V is TRBV27, with D unresolved. Germline CDR1 is MNHEY and CDR2 is SMNVEV (reference sequence). This CDR3 comprises 12 residues. The germline V and J ends were trimmed by 6 bases and 0 bases, with 4 bases remaining between them.

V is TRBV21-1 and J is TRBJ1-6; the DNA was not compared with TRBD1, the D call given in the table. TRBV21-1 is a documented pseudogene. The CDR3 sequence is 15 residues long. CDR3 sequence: CGTGKGSAYNSPLHF. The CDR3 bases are TGTGGGACAGGGAAGGGTAGCGCCTATAATTCACCCCTCCACTTT.

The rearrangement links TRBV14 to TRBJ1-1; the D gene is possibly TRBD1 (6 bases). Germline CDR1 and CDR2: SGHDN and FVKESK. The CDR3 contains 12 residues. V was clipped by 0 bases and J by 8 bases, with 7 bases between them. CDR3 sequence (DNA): TGTGCCAGCAGCCAAGATGACAGGGAAGCTTTCTTT. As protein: CASSQDDREAFF.

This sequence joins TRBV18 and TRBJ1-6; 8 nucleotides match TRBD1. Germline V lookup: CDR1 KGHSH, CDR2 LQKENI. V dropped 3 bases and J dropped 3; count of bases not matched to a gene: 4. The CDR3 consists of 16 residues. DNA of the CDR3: TGTGCCAGCTCACCGACCACAGGGGGCTATAATTCACCCCTCCACTTT. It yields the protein CASSPTTGGYNSPLHF. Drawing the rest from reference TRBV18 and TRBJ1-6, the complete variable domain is NAGVMQNPRHLVRRRGQEARLRCSPMKGHSHVYWYRQLPEEGLKFMVYLQKENIIDESGMPKERFSAEFPKEGPSILRIQQVVRGDSAAYFCASSPTTGGYNSPLHFGNGTRLTVT.

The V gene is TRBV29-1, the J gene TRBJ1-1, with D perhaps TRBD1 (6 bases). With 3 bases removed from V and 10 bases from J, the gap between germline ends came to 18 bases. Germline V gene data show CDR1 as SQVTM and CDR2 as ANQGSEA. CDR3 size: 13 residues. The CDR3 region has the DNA TGCAGCGTTGACCCTTTTACAGGGTCGGGAGCTTTCTTT. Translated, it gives CSVDPFTGSGAFF.

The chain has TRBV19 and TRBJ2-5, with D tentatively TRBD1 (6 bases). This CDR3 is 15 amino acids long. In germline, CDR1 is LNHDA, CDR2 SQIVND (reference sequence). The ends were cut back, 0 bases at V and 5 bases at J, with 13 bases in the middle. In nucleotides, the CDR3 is TGTGCCAGTAGTATAGAGACAGGTGATTTCGAGACCCAGTACTTC. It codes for CASSIETGDFETQYF.

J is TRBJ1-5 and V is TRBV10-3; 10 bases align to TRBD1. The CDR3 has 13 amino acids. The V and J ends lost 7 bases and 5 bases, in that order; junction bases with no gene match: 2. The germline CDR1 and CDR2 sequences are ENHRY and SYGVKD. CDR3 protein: CAIKGQGDQPQHF. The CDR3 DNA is TGTGCCATCAAAGGACAGGGGGATCAGCCCCAGCATTTT.

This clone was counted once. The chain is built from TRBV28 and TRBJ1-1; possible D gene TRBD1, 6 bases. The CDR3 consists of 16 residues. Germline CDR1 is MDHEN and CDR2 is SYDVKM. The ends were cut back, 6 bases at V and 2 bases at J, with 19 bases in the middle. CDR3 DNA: TGTGCCAGCAGCCAACTACGGACAGTTTCTAACACTGAAGCTTTCTTT. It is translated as CASSQLRTVSNTEAFF.

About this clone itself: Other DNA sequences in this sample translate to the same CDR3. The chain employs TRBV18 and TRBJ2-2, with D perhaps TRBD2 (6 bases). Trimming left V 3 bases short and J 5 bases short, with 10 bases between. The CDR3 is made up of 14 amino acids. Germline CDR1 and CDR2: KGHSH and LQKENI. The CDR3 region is CASSPGLTTGELFF. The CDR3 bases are TGTGCCAGCTCACCGGGACTGACAACCGGGGAGCTGTTTTTT.

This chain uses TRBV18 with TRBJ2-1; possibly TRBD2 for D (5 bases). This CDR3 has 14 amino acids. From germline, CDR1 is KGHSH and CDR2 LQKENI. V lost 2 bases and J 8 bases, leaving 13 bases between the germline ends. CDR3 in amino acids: CASSPMDWPDEQFF. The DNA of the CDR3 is TGTGCCAGCTCACCAATGGACTGGCCGGATGAGCAGTTCTTC.

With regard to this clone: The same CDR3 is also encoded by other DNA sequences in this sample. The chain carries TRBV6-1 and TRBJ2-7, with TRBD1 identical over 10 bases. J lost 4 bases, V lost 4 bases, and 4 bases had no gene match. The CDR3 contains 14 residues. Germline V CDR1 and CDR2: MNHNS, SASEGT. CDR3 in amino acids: CASSGDRGGYEQYF. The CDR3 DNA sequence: TGTGCCAGCAGTGGGGACAGGGGAGGGTACGAGCAGTACTTC.

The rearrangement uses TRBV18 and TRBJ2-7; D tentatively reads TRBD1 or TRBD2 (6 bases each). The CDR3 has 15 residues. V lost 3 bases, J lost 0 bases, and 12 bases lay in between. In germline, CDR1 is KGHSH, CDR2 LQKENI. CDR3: CASSPEGGSSYEQYF. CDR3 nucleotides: TGTGCCAGCTCACCGGAGGGGGGCAGCTCCTACGAGCAGTACTTC.

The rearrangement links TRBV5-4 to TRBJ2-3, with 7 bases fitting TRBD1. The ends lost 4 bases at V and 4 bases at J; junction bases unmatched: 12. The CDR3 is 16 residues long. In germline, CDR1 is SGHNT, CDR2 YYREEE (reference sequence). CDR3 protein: CASSRHSDQGADTQYF. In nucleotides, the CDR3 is TGTGCCAGCAGCCGCCACTCCGATCAGGGGGCAGATACGCAGTATTTT.

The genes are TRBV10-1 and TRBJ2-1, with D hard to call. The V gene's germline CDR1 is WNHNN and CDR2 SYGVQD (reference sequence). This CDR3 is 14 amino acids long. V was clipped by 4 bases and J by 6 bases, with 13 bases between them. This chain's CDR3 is CASSGGRAPNEQFF. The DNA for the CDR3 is TGCGCCAGCAGTGGAGGACGGGCCCCCAATGAGCAGTTCTTC.

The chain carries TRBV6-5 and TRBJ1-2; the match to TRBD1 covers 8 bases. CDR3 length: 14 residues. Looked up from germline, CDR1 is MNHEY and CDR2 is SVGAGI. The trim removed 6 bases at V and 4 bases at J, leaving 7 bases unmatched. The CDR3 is CASRTPGGGYGYTF. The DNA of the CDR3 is TGTGCCAGCAGAACCCCAGGGGGCGGCTATGGCTACACCTTC.

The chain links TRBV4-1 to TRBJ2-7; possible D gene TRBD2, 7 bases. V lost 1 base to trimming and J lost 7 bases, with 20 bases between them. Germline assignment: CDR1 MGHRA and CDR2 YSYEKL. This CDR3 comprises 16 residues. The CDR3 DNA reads TGCGCCAGCAGCCAAGGTATGGGGGGGGCTTTTGGGGAGCAGTACTTC. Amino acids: CASSQGMGGAFGEQYF.

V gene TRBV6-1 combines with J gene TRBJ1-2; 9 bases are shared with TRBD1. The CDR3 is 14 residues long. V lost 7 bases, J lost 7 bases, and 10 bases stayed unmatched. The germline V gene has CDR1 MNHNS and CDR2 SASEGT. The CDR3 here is CASIGTGMGFGYTF. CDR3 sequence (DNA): TGTGCCAGCATTGGGACAGGGATGGGTTTTGGCTACACCTTC.

CDR3 residues: CASRSLGQFYEQYF. The CDR3 region has the DNA TGTGCCAGCCGGAGCCTCGGACAGTTCTACGAGCAGTACTTC. The J gene is TRBJ2-7, the V gene TRBV6-6, with TRBD1 as a possible D gene (6 bases). This CDR3 spans 14 amino acids. Germline V gene data show CDR1 as MNHNY and CDR2 as SVGAGI (reference sequence). Deletions cut 8 bases from V and 3 bases from J, with 17 bases between.

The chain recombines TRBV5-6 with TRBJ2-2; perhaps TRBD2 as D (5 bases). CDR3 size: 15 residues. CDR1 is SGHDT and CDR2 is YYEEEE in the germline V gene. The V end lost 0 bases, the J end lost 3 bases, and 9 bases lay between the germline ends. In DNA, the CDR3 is TGTGCCAGCAGCTTGGTAAGCGGAGACACCGGGGAGCTGTTTTTT. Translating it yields CASSLVSGDTGELFF.

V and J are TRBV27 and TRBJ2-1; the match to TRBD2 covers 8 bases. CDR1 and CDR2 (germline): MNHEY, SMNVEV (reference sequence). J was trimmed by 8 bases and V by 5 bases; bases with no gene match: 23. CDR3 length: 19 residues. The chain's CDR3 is CASSPPGVAGGLRWDEQFF. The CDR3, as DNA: TGTGCCAGCAGTCCCCCCGGGGTTGCGGGGGGCCTTCGTTGGGATGAGCAGTTCTTC.

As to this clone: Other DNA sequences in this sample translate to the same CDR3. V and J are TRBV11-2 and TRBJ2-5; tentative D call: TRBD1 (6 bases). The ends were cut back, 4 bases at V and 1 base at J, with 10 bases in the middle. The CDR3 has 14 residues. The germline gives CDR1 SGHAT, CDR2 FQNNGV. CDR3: CASSSRTVQETQYF. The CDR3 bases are TGTGCCAGCAGCTCGAGGACAGTCCAAGAGACCCAGTACTTC.

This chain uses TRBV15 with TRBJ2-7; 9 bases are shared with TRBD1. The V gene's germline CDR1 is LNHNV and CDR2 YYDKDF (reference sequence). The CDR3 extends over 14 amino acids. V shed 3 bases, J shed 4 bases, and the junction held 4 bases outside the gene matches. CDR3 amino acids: CATSSRQGEYEQYF. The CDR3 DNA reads TGTGCCACCAGCAGCAGACAGGGGGAGTACGAGCAGTACTTC.

This CDR3 reads CASSTTGGYGYTF. The CDR3 bases are TGTGCCAGCAGCACTACAGGGGGCTATGGCTACACCTTC. J is TRBJ1-2 and V is TRBV9, with 8 bases matching TRBD1. CDR1 and CDR2 (germline): SGDLS, YYNGEE. The CDR3 length is 13 residues. V shed 4 bases and J 4 bases; nucleotides not matched to a gene: 3.

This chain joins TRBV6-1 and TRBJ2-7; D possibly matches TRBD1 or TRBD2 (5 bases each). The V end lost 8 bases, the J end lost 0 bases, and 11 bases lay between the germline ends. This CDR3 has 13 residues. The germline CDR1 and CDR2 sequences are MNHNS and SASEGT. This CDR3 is CASGGWDSYEQYF. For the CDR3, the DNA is TGTGCCAGCGGGGGATGGGACTCCTACGAGCAGTACTTC.

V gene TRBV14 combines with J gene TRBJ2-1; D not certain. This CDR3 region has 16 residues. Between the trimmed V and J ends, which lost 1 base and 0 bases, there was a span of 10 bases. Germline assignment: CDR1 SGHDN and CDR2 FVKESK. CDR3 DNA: TGTGCCAGCAGCCAAGCCATCTTTAGCTCCTACAATGAGCAGTTCTTC. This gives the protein CASSQAIFSSYNEQFF.